The 4 T cell receptor beta chains reported below all come from one sample, sequenced in a study of neoadjuvant nivolumab and ipilimumab in lung cancer. Assay used: immunoSEQ multiplex PCR; TCRdb lists only in-frame clones, some missing. Of around 13,000 clones in the sample, around two thirds are singletons; the top ten hold under 30%. The material was peripheral blood, obtained after neoadjuvant nivolumab, alone or with ipilimumab, at or shortly before surgery. These receptors all stem from an adult with non-small cell lung cancer.

V usage is TRBV5-1 and J usage is TRBJ2-5; D is uncertain. With 0 bases removed from V and 4 bases from J, the gap between germline ends came to 4 bases. The CDR3 covers 12 residues. The germline V gene encodes CDR1 SGHRS and CDR2 YFSETQ. The CDR3 coding sequence is TGCGCCAGCAGCTTGGAGGGAGAGACCCAGTACTTC. Its translation is CASSLEGETQYF.

The CDR3 DNA reads as TGTGCCAGCAGCTCCCGGGACAGGATATCCTACAATGAGCAGTTCTTC. This codes for CASSSRDRISYNEQFF. The rearrangement links TRBV7-2 to TRBJ2-1; 8 nucleotides line up with TRBD1. The CDR3 has 16 residues. Unmatched junction bases numbered 6, after V lost 4 bases and J lost 1 base. Germline V CDR1 and CDR2: SGHTA, FQGNSA.

The rearrangement links TRBV7-6 to TRBJ2-2; TRBD1 aligns across 8 bases. The CDR3 covers 16 residues. V shed 1 base, J shed 4 bases, and the junction held 5 bases outside the gene matches. Germline loops: CDR1 SGHVS, CDR2 FNYEAQ. The CDR3 bases are TGTGCCAGCAGCTTAGACAGGGGGACGGGCACCGGGGAGCTGTTTTTT. Protein product: CASSLDRGTGTGELFF.

V gene TRBV7-9 combines with J gene TRBJ2-5, with a weak D call TRBD2 (6 bases). The CDR3 contains 13 residues. The germline CDR1 and CDR2 sequences are SEHNR and FQNEAQ (reference sequence). The ends were cut back, 1 base at V and 4 bases at J, with 7 bases in the middle. Written as DNA, the CDR3 is TGTGCCAGCAGCTTAGAGGGAGGAGAGACCCAGTACTTC. Its protein is CASSLEGGETQYF.